This is a list of T cell receptor beta chains from one sample in a study of response to subunit inactivated influenza vaccine. TCRdb re-analysed the RT-PCR reads in MiXCR, keeping a single row per CDR3 protein. The sample has 630,000 or so distinct CDR3 sequences; 15% to 19% are singletons. This specimen was PBMCs from blood, taken roughly 13 days after vaccination. Every receptor here comes from a man between 45 and 60 years old who received an inactivated influenza vaccine. The CDR3 runs from the conserved cysteine through the conserved F or W. Fields, in order: CDR3 DNA, CDR3 protein, V gene, clone size, J gene, D gene. D genes are given only for firm matches. Size tells how often a clone was seen (once, few, many) or the class of an expanded clone, and some rows leave it out.

TGTGCCACCAGTGAAACGGGGGTAGCGAACACCGGGGAGCTGTTTTTT CATSETGVANTGELFF TRBV24-1 few TRBJ2-2 -
TGCGCCAGCAGTCTAGGACTAGGCTTTTACAATGAGCAGTTCTTC CASSLGLGFYNEQFF TRBV4-1 - TRBJ2-1 TRBD2
TGCAGTGCTAGAGATTTTCAGGGGGCAAACATTCAGTACTTC CSARDFQGANIQYF TRBV20-1 few TRBJ2-4 TRBD1
TGTGCCAGCAGTGATAATGGGATCAGCGGGAAGATCTTC CASSDNGISGKIF TRBV2 few TRBJ2-1 TRBD2
TGCGCCAGCAGCCAAGGGGGACCTAATTATCAGTTCTTC CASSQGGPNYQFF TRBV4-3 few TRBJ2-1 -
TGTGCCAGCAGCTTAGGGACTAAGAATGAGCAGTTCTTC CASSLGTKNEQFF TRBV7-2 many TRBJ2-1 -
TGTGCCAGCAGCTTGGATTCTCGGGGACGCGGGACGCAGTATTTT CASSLDSRGRGTQYF TRBV5-5 many TRBJ2-3 -
TGTGCCAGCAGTCTTGAACAGGGGCGACCCTACGAGCAGTACTTC CASSLEQGRPYEQYF TRBV28 few TRBJ2-7 TRBD1
TGTGCCAGCAGTTTAAGAGGACAACTAGCCAAAAACATTCAGTACTTC CASSLRGQLAKNIQYF TRBV12-3/TRBV12-4 - TRBJ2-4 -
TGTGCCAGCAGTTACTCGACAGGGCACGAGCAGTACTTC CASSYSTGHEQYF TRBV6-2/TRBV6-3 - TRBJ2-7 TRBD1
TGTGCCAGCAGCCAAGATTTTGTGGCCTTAGGGTGGAAAGAGACCCAGTACTTC CASSQDFVALGWKETQYF TRBV14 few TRBJ2-5 -
TGTGCCAGCAGTTTATTAGGAGGACAGGGGTCCAATCAGCCCCAGCATTTT CASSLLGGQGSNQPQHF TRBV28 - TRBJ1-5 TRBD1
TGTGCCAGCAGCTTGAAAGACAGGTTGAATTCACCCCTCCACTTT CASSLKDRLNSPLHF TRBV7-9 many TRBJ1-6 -
TGTGCCAGTCAGTACTCCTGGGGCGGGAGCAATGAGCAGTTCTTC CASQYSWGGSNEQFF TRBV6-2/TRBV6-3 - TRBJ2-1 TRBD2
TGTGCCAGCTCAACTGGGACAGGGGTACAGCCCCAGCATTTT CASSTGTGVQPQHF TRBV18 - TRBJ1-5 TRBD1
TGCGTCAGCAGACAACAGGAAAACACCGGGGAGCTGTTTTTT CVSRQQENTGELFF TRBV10-2 few TRBJ2-2 -
TGTGCCAGCAGCTCAAAACAGGGGGCCCCTACAGATACGCAGTATTTT CASSSKQGAPTDTQYF TRBV7-9 - TRBJ2-3 TRBD1
TGTGCCAGCAGCTTACTCGGACTAGGGGATGAGCAGTTCTTC CASSLLGLGDEQFF TRBV7-3 - TRBJ2-1 TRBD2
TGCGCCAGCAGCTCGGGACAGAGCACCGGGGAGCTGTTTTTT CASSSGQSTGELFF TRBV5-1 many TRBJ2-2 TRBD1
TGTGCCAGCAGTTTGATTTATCTGGGTTCGGGCACCGGGGAGCTGTTTTTT CASSLIYLGSGTGELFF TRBV28 few TRBJ2-2 -
TGTGCCAGCAGTTTTGACCCGGGGAGCACAGATACGCAGTATTTT CASSFDPGSTDTQYF TRBV6-5 few TRBJ2-3 -
TGTGCCAGTCCGTTGGGGTGGCAAGAGACCCAGTACTTC CASPLGWQETQYF TRBV27 few TRBJ2-5 -
TGTGCCAGCAGCTTAGGTGGAGATTCACCCCTCCACTTT CASSLGGDSPLHF TRBV7-9 many TRBJ1-6 -